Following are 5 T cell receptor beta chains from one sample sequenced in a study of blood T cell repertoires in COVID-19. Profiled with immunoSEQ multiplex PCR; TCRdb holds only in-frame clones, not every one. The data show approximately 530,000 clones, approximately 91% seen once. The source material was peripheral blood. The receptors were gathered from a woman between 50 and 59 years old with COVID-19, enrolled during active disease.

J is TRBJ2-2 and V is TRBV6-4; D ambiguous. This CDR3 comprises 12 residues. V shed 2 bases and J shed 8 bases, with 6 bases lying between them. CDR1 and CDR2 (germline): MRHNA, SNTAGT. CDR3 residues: CASSDGPGELFF. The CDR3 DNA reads TGTGCCAGCAGTGACGGCCCTGGGGAGCTGTTTTTT.

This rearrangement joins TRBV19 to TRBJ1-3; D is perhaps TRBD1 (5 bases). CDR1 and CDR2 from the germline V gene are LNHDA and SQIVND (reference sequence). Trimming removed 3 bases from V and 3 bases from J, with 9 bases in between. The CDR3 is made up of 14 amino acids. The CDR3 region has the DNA TGTGCCAGTAGTATGCGGGGCTTTGGAAACACCATATATTTT. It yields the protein CASSMRGFGNTIYF.

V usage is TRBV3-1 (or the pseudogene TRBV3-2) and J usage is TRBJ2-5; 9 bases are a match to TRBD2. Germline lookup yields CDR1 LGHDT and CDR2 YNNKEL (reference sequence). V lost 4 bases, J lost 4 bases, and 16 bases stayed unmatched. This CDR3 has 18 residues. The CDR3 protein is CASSPLSSSAGGRETQYF. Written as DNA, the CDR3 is TGTGCCAGCAGCCCCCTCTCTTCATCTGCGGGGGGGCGAGAGACCCAGTACTTC.

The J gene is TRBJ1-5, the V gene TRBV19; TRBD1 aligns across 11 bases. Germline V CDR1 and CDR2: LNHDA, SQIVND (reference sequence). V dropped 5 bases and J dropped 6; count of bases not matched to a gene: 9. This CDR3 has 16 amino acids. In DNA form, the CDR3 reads TGTGCCAGTAGTCGGACAGGGGGCTTACGGGGTCAGCCCCAGCATTTT. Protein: CASSRTGGLRGQPQHF.

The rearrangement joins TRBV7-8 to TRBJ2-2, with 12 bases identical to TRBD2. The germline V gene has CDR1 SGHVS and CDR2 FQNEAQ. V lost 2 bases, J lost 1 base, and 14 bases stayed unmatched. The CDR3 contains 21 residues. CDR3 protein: CASSLRFALAGGPRNTGELFF. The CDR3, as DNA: TGTGCCAGCAGCTTAAGATTCGCCCTAGCGGGGGGGCCAAGGAACACCGGGGAGCTGTTTTTT.